These 16 T cell receptor beta chains came from one sample sequenced in a study of beta chain features in type 1 diabetes. Expressed TCRB transcripts were sequenced after all isolated RNA was converted to cDNA. Some clones are missing from TCRdb's copy, which holds only in-frame ones; the method was immunoSEQ multiplex PCR. The table has over 500,000 clones, roughly a sixth seen once. Sequencing was done on a sample of naive CD4+ T cells from blood. These receptors all come from a man between 18 and 29 years old in good health.

This clone was counted only a few times. The rearrangement uses TRBV28 and TRBJ2-1; either TRBD1 or TRBD2 may supply D (5 bases each). This CDR3 has 16 amino acids. Germline values: CDR1 MDHEN, CDR2 SYDVKM. Trimming cost V 1 base and J 0 bases, with 10 bases left between them. The CDR3 nucleotides are TGTGCCAGCAGTTTATTGGGACCCAGCTCCTACAATGAGCAGTTCTTC. Protein product: CASSLLGPSSYNEQFF. Variable domain in full (rest from reference TRBV28 and TRBJ2-1): DVKVTQSSRYLVKRTGEKVFLECVQDMDHENMFWYRQDPGLGLRLIYFSYDVKMKEKGDIPEGYSVSREKKERFSLILESASTNQTSMYLCASSLLGPSSYNEQFFGPGTRLTVL.

The chain uses TRBV9 and TRBJ2-7, with 8 bases matching TRBD1. V lost 3 bases and J lost 3; bases outside the gene matches: 5. The germline CDR1 and CDR2 sequences are SGDLS and YYNGEE. The CDR3 spans 14 residues. In DNA, the CDR3 is TGTGCCAGCAGCGCGGGGACAGGACTCTACGAGCAGTACTTC. It codes for CASSAGTGLYEQYF.

This clone appeared once. J is TRBJ1-5 and V is TRBV23-1; D is perhaps TRBD1 (6 bases). TRBV23-1 qualifies as an ORF whose function is uncertain. This CDR3 region has 15 residues. V lost 1 base, J lost 4 bases, and 11 bases lay in between. The CDR3 DNA reads TGCGCCAGCAGTCAATTAGGACAGAAGAATCAGCCCCAGCATTTT. This sequence encodes CASSQLGQKNQPQHF.

The chain recombines TRBV7-9 with TRBJ2-3, with 9 bases aligning to TRBD2. This CDR3 spans 15 amino acids. Germline lookup yields CDR1 SEHNR and CDR2 FQNEAQ (reference sequence). With 5 bases clipped from V and 8 bases from J, the junction kept 11 bases outside the gene matches. CDR3 loop: CASSPPARGGVTQYF. DNA of the CDR3: TGTGCCAGCAGCCCCCCGGCGCGGGGGGGTGTTACGCAGTATTTT. The full variable domain, its missing parts supplied by reference TRBV7-9 and TRBJ2-3, is DTGVSQNPRHKITKRGQNVTFRCDPISEHNRLYWYRQTLGQGPEFLTYFQNEAQLEKSRLLSDRFSAERPKGSFSTLEIQRTEQGDSAMYLCASSPPARGGVTQYFGPGTRLTVL.

The chain joins TRBV19 to TRBJ2-2, with D uncertain. From germline, CDR1 is LNHDA and CDR2 SQIVND (reference sequence). This CDR3 spans 14 amino acids. The ends were cut back, 7 bases at V and 2 bases at J, with 11 bases in the middle. The CDR3 sequence is CASTPRRNTGELFF. DNA for the CDR3: TGTGCCAGTACCCCGCGCAGAAACACCGGGGAGCTGTTTTTT.

The rearrangement joins TRBV9 to TRBJ1-1; no definite D call. Per the germline V gene, CDR1 is SGDLS and CDR2 is YYNGEE. With 0 bases removed from V and 0 bases from J, the gap between germline ends came to 9 bases. The CDR3 is made up of 15 amino acids. In DNA form, the CDR3 reads TGTGCCAGCAGCGTAGGTGGGGAAATGAACACTGAAGCTTTCTTT. Translation: CASSVGGEMNTEAFF.

This clone was observed a few times. The chain couples TRBV7-4 to TRBJ1-3; 8 bases agree with TRBD1. CDR3 length: 15 amino acids. Germline V gene sequence: CDR1 SGHVT, CDR2 SQSDAQ. After removal of 5 bases from V and 6 bases from J, the junction contained 9 bases not matched to a gene. The CDR3 loop reads CASSGRGQGANTIYF. CDR3 DNA sequence: TGTGCCAGCAGCGGTCGAGGCCAGGGGGCAAACACCATATATTTT. The variable domain in full, with the rest retrieved from reference TRBV7-4 and TRBJ1-3, is GAGVSQSPRYKVAKRGRDVALRCDSISGHVTLYWYRQTLGQGSEVLTYSQSDAQRDKSGRPSGRFSAERPERSVSTLKIQRTEQGDSAVYLCASSGRGQGANTIYFGEGSWLTVV.

In its sample, this clone was seen a few times. The chain employs TRBV7-9 and TRBJ1-5; D may be TRBD1 (5 bases). CDR1 is SEHNR and CDR2 is FQNEAQ in the germline V gene (reference sequence). With 5 bases removed from V and 2 bases from J, the gap between germline ends came to 13 bases. CDR3 size: 15 residues. The CDR3 protein is CASSSQGRGNQPQHF. CDR3 coding DNA: TGTGCCAGCAGCAGTCAGGGTAGGGGCAATCAGCCCCAGCATTTT.

V and J are TRBV4-1 and TRBJ1-5; TRBD1 is a possible D gene (6 bases). Germline V gene data show CDR1 as MGHRA and CDR2 as YSYEKL. The CDR3 covers 19 residues. V lost 0 bases and J 6 bases, leaving 24 bases between the germline ends. Here the CDR3 DNA reads TGCGCCAGCAGCCAAGACTGGGACATGGCTGATCTTAGCGGTCAGCCCCAGCATTTT. It is translated as CASSQDWDMADLSGQPQHF.

The chain combines TRBV28 with TRBJ2-7, with D possibly TRBD1 on 5 matching bases. The CDR3 extends over 13 amino acids. V shed 8 bases and J shed 6 bases, with 17 bases lying between them. The V gene's germline CDR1 is MDHEN and CDR2 SYDVKM. The CDR3 bases are TGTGCCAGCCTTAACCCTTGGGGCGGCGAGCAGTACTTC. Encoded protein: CASLNPWGGEQYF.

CDR3 amino acids: CASSFPDRFYEQYF. In nucleotides, the CDR3 is TGTGCCAGCAGTTTCCCGGACAGGTTCTACGAGCAGTACTTC. V and J are TRBV28 and TRBJ2-7, with 7 bases lining up with TRBD1. This CDR3 region has 14 residues. Germline assignment: CDR1 MDHEN and CDR2 SYDVKM. The junction had 5 bases not matched to a gene; V was cut back by 3 bases and J by 3 bases. Together with reference TRBV28 and TRBJ2-7, the CDR3 gives the full variable domain: DVKVTQSSRYLVKRTGEKVFLECVQDMDHENMFWYRQDPGLGLRLIYFSYDVKMKEKGDIPEGYSVSREKKERFSLILESASTNQTSMYLCASSFPDRFYEQYFGPGTRLTVT.

In its sample, this clone was seen a few times. This sequence joins TRBV10-3 and TRBJ1-1, with a tentative D call TRBD1 (5 bases). The CDR3 is 14 residues long. V lost 6 bases, J lost 0 bases, and 11 bases lay in between. Germline loops: CDR1 ENHRY, CDR2 SYGVKD. The CDR3 spells CAIRVQAVNTEAFF. For the CDR3, the DNA is TGTGCCATCAGAGTACAGGCCGTGAACACTGAAGCTTTCTTT.

This clone was observed a few times. The genes are TRBV10-2 and TRBJ1-1, with D unresolved. CDR1 WSHSY and CDR2 SAAADI come from the germline V gene. V was pared by 6 bases and J by 0 bases, with 11 bases between. CDR3 length equals 14 residues. The CDR3: CASRYQNMNTEAFF. The CDR3 DNA reads as TGCGCCAGCAGATACCAGAACATGAACACTGAAGCTTTCTTT.

This clone was counted a few times. The V gene is TRBV10-3, the J gene TRBJ1-1; D is perhaps TRBD1 (5 bases). Deletions cut 0 bases from V and 1 base from J, with 18 bases between. Germline CDR1 and CDR2: ENHRY and SYGVKD. The CDR3 consists of 18 residues. DNA of the CDR3: TGTGCCATCAGTGAGTCGAGGGACTTGGGACGGAAGAACACTGAAGCTTTCTTT. Amino acids: CAISESRDLGRKNTEAFF.

This clone turned up a few times. CDR3 region: CASSYLGGGEKLFF. The CDR3 coding sequence is TGTGCCAGCAGCTACCTCGGAGGGGGTGAAAAACTGTTTTTT. V usage is TRBV7-9 and J usage is TRBJ1-4, with D tentatively TRBD1 (6 bases). The V end lost 4 bases, the J end lost 7 bases, and 13 bases lay between the germline ends. The V gene's germline CDR1 is SEHNR and CDR2 FQNEAQ (reference sequence). There are 14 residues in the CDR3.

The table lists this clone with a few counts. The V and J genes are TRBV7-9 and TRBJ1-4; TRBD1 is a possible D gene (5 bases). This CDR3 comprises 14 residues. The germline V and J ends were trimmed by 0 bases and 8 bases, with 10 bases remaining between them. The germline gives CDR1 SEHNR, CDR2 FQNEAQ (reference sequence). CDR3 in amino acids: CASSLAGQTEKLFF. The CDR3 bases are TGTGCCAGCAGCTTAGCGGGGCAGACGGAAAAACTGTTTTTT.